This entry is about one TCR beta chain. Its cognate antigen is unknown. The data were taken from a study of cytomegalovirus exposure and HLA in healthy donors. General study findings and limits: As immune exposure information, only CMV serostatus was available. Associated with cytomegalovirus, according to the listing, were 150 to 200 TCR beta chains.

The CDR3 is 15 residues long. V gave up 0 bases and J gave up 3 bases, with 9 bases separating them. CDR1 and CDR2 (germline): PRHDT, FYEKMQ (reference sequence). Primers included in the PCR were 60 Vbeta and 13 Jbeta primers. Some clones are missing from TCRdb's copy, which holds only in-frame ones; the method was immunoSEQ multiplex PCR. The repertoire has 95,000 to 120,000 clones, 65% to 85% of them found once; the top ten carry around 2.5%. The sequence was obtained from a woman aged 18 to 35 in good health and CMV-seronegative. The chain links TRBV13 to TRBJ2-1; D is possibly TRBD2 (5 bases). Material: PBMCs. The CDR3 coding sequence is TGTGCCAGCAGCTTAGGACAAGGAGGCTACAATGAGCAGTTCTTC. It is translated as CASSLGQGGYNEQFF.